These T cell receptor beta chains were read from a single sample in a study of blood T cells in healthy people across ages. TCRdb processed the 5' RACE reads anew with MiXCR; each CDR3 protein has one entry. This repertoire shows 900,000 to 950,000 distinct CDR3 sequences, 25% to 35% found once; its top ten account for about a tenth. These data were likewise used in another study, on T cells of mothers and their children.

The source material was blood. The source of these receptors is a woman aged 40 to 55 in good health. The CDR3 runs from the conserved cysteine through the conserved F or W. D genes are given only for firm matches. Size is stated for part of the rows, as once, few or many counts, or as a class when the clone is expanded.

cdr3_aa: CASGLGSYEQYF
cdr3_nt: TGTGCCAGCGGGCTTGGGTCCTACGAGCAGTACTTC
clone_size: few
v_call: TRBV7-9
j_call: TRBJ2-7
d_call: .

cdr3_aa: CASSPDLKQGGEQYF
cdr3_nt: TGTGCCAGCTCACCCGATTTAAAACAGGGAGGCGAGCAGTACTTC
clone_size: few
v_call: TRBV18
j_call: TRBJ2-7
d_call: .

cdr3_aa: CSATTGEQYF
cdr3_nt: TGCAGTGCCACCACGGGGGAGCAGTACTTC
clone_size: few
v_call: TRBV20-1
j_call: TRBJ2-4
d_call: .

cdr3_aa: CASSVEASPFEQYF
cdr3_nt: TGTGCCAGCAGCGTAGAGGCTTCCCCCTTCGAGCAGTACTTC
clone_size: few
v_call: TRBV9
j_call: TRBJ2-7
d_call: .

cdr3_aa: CSAIGGTSPYNEQFF
cdr3_nt: TGCAGTGCCATCGGGGGGACCAGTCCCTACAATGAGCAGTTCTTC
clone_size: .
v_call: TRBV20-1
j_call: TRBJ2-1
d_call: TRBD2

cdr3_aa: CASSPPGLAGDSTDTQYF
cdr3_nt: TGTGCCAGCAGCCCTCCGGGACTAGCGGGGGATTCCACAGATACGCAGTATTTT
clone_size: .
v_call: TRBV7-9
j_call: TRBJ2-3
d_call: TRBD2

cdr3_aa: CASSLPAPYEQYF
cdr3_nt: TGTGCCAGCAGTTTACCAGCGCCGTACGAGCAGTACTTC
clone_size: many
v_call: TRBV12-3/TRBV12-4
j_call: TRBJ2-7
d_call: .

cdr3_aa: CSARDGTQYQETQYF
cdr3_nt: TGCAGTGCTAGAGATGGGACCCAGTACCAAGAGACCCAGTACTTC
clone_size: .
v_call: TRBV20-1
j_call: TRBJ2-5
d_call: .

cdr3_aa: CASSYSDSGGPEAFF
cdr3_nt: TGTGCCAGCAGTTACTCGGATTCAGGGGGCCCTGAAGCTTTCTTT
clone_size: .
v_call: TRBV6-6
j_call: TRBJ1-1
d_call: TRBD1

cdr3_aa: CASRPRLAGYNEQFF
cdr3_nt: TGTGCCAGCCGCCCCAGACTAGCGGGGTACAATGAGCAGTTCTTC
clone_size: once
v_call: TRBV7-8
j_call: TRBJ2-1
d_call: TRBD2

cdr3_aa: CGARDGRLGSYEQYF
cdr3_nt: TGCGGTGCTAGAGATGGCCGGTTAGGCTCCTACGAGCAGTACTTC
clone_size: .
v_call: TRBV20-1
j_call: TRBJ2-7
d_call: .

cdr3_aa: CASSSTGGSPEAFF
cdr3_nt: TGCGCCAGCAGTTCGACAGGGGGTAGTCCTGAAGCTTTCTTT
clone_size: few
v_call: TRBV5-1
j_call: TRBJ1-1
d_call: TRBD1

cdr3_aa: CASSLGTTGNTIYF
cdr3_nt: TGTGCCAGCAGCTTAGGCACCACAGGAAACACCATATATTTT
clone_size: many
v_call: TRBV7-2
j_call: TRBJ1-3
d_call: .

cdr3_aa: CASRQGTTEAFF
cdr3_nt: TGTGCCAGCAGACAGGGTACCACTGAAGCTTTCTTT
clone_size: .
v_call: TRBV2
j_call: TRBJ1-1
d_call: .

cdr3_aa: CASSKNRVLQGTQYF
cdr3_nt: TGTGCCAGCAGCAAGAACAGGGTCCTCCAAGGGACCCAGTACTTC
clone_size: few
v_call: TRBV28
j_call: TRBJ2-5
d_call: .

cdr3_aa: CVSSPGGEVDGYTF
cdr3_nt: TGTGTCAGCAGCCCAGGGGGCGAGGTAGATGGCTACACCTTC
clone_size: few
v_call: TRBV7-9
j_call: TRBJ1-2
d_call: TRBD1

cdr3_aa: CASSSGLVAGSQYF
cdr3_nt: TGTGCCAGCAGTTCGGGACTAGTCGCCGGGTCCCAGTACTTC
clone_size: few
v_call: TRBV12-3/TRBV12-4
j_call: TRBJ2-5
d_call: TRBD2

cdr3_aa: CASSSAGTGGPEQYF
cdr3_nt: TGTGCCAGCAGCTCCGCCGGGACAGGGGGACCCGAGCAGTACTTC
clone_size: .
v_call: TRBV5-5
j_call: TRBJ2-7
d_call: TRBD1

cdr3_aa: CSALPRTADTQYF
cdr3_nt: TGCAGTGCCCTACCGAGAACGGCAGATACGCAGTATTTT
clone_size: .
v_call: TRBV20-1
j_call: TRBJ2-3
d_call: .

cdr3_aa: CASSELYSANYGYTF
cdr3_nt: TGTGCCAGCAGCGAACTCTACAGCGCTAACTATGGCTACACCTTC
clone_size: .
v_call: TRBV9
j_call: TRBJ1-2
d_call: .

cdr3_aa: CASSLSQGGNEKLFF
cdr3_nt: TGTGCCAGCAGCTTGTCCCAGGGTGGTAATGAAAAACTGTTTTTT
clone_size: many
v_call: TRBV7-2
j_call: TRBJ1-4
d_call: .

cdr3_aa: CSAAQYRVNQPQHF
cdr3_nt: TGCAGTGCTGCTCAATACAGGGTTAATCAGCCCCAGCATTTT
clone_size: .
v_call: TRBV20-1
j_call: TRBJ1-5
d_call: .

cdr3_aa: CASSWNPGGPGELFF
cdr3_nt: TGTGCCAGCAGCTGGAATCCAGGGGGCCCCGGGGAGCTGTTTTTT
clone_size: few
v_call: TRBV5-5
j_call: TRBJ2-2
d_call: TRBD1

cdr3_aa: CASSVGTSRSADTQYF
cdr3_nt: TGTGCCAGCAGCGTGGGGACTAGTCGGTCCGCAGATACGCAGTATTTT
clone_size: .
v_call: TRBV9
j_call: TRBJ2-3
d_call: TRBD2

cdr3_aa: CASTRGVSGYTF
cdr3_nt: TGTGCCAGCACGAGGGGGGTGTCAGGCTACACCTTC
clone_size: few
v_call: TRBV2
j_call: TRBJ1-2
d_call: .

cdr3_aa: CSASNRVDEQYF
cdr3_nt: TGCAGTGCATCGAATCGGGTCGACGAGCAGTACTTC
clone_size: few
v_call: TRBV20-1
j_call: TRBJ2-7
d_call: .

cdr3_aa: CASSESSDPLLDTQYF
cdr3_nt: TGTGCCAGCAGTGAATCTAGCGATCCCTTGCTGGATACGCAGTATTTT
clone_size: many
v_call: TRBV9
j_call: TRBJ2-3
d_call: .

cdr3_aa: CASSPNDYEQYF
cdr3_nt: TGTGCCAGCAGCCCCAATGACTACGAGCAGTACTTC
clone_size: many
v_call: TRBV18
j_call: TRBJ2-7
d_call: .

cdr3_aa: CASSFRAGWGNTEAFF
cdr3_nt: TGTGCCAGCAGTTTTAGGGCAGGGTGGGGGAACACTGAAGCTTTCTTT
clone_size: few
v_call: TRBV12-3/TRBV12-4
j_call: TRBJ1-1
d_call: .

cdr3_aa: CASSSNIAGGRTDTQYF
cdr3_nt: TGTGCCAGCAGCTCCAATATAGCGGGGGGGCGGACAGATACGCAGTATTTT
clone_size: .
v_call: TRBV7-9
j_call: TRBJ2-3
d_call: TRBD2

cdr3_aa: CAISGPGGNSPLHF
cdr3_nt: TGTGCCATCAGTGGTCCTGGGGGTAATTCACCCCTCCACTTT
clone_size: .
v_call: TRBV10-3
j_call: TRBJ1-6
d_call: .

cdr3_aa: CASSLGQGKGGGYTF
cdr3_nt: TGTGCCAGCAGTCTAGGACAGGGGAAGGGTGGTGGCTACACCTTC
clone_size: .
v_call: TRBV27
j_call: TRBJ1-2
d_call: TRBD1

cdr3_aa: CASSAGDNRYGYTF
cdr3_nt: TGTGCCAGCAGCGCGGGGGACAACCGCTATGGCTACACCTTC
clone_size: once
v_call: TRBV14
j_call: TRBJ1-2
d_call: .

cdr3_aa: CASSAHEGRVDTQYF
cdr3_nt: TGTGCCAGCAGCGCACATGAGGGGAGAGTAGATACGCAGTATTTT
clone_size: few
v_call: TRBV7-8
j_call: TRBJ2-3
d_call: .

cdr3_aa: CASSLTWGGEAFF
cdr3_nt: TGTGCCAGCAGCTTAACATGGGGGGGCGAAGCTTTCTTT
clone_size: .
v_call: TRBV7-3
j_call: TRBJ1-1
d_call: .

cdr3_aa: CASSTTPRGRGPDTQYF
cdr3_nt: TGCGCCAGCAGCACCACTCCCAGGGGGCGCGGACCAGATACGCAGTATTTT
clone_size: few
v_call: TRBV5-1
j_call: TRBJ2-3
d_call: TRBD1

cdr3_aa: CASRPLQGNTEAFF
cdr3_nt: TGTGCCAGCAGACCTCTCCAGGGGAACACTGAAGCTTTCTTT
clone_size: once
v_call: TRBV28
j_call: TRBJ1-1
d_call: .

cdr3_aa: CASSLRPLAGRYEQYF
cdr3_nt: TGTGCCAGCAGTCTCCGGCCCCTAGCGGGGCGCTACGAGCAGTACTTC
clone_size: many
v_call: TRBV7-3
j_call: TRBJ2-7
d_call: TRBD2

cdr3_aa: CASIHSGARTGELFF
cdr3_nt: TGTGCCAGCATCCATAGCGGGGCTCGAACCGGGGAGCTGTTTTTT
clone_size: few
v_call: TRBV28
j_call: TRBJ2-2
d_call: TRBD2

cdr3_aa: CSARDIELAATYEQYF
cdr3_nt: TGCAGTGCTAGAGATATAGAGCTAGCGGCCACCTACGAGCAGTACTTC
clone_size: .
v_call: TRBV20-1
j_call: TRBJ2-7
d_call: TRBD2

cdr3_aa: CASNQGQGHTDTQYF
cdr3_nt: TGTGCCAGCAACCAAGGACAGGGACACACAGATACGCAGTATTTT
clone_size: few
v_call: TRBV3-1
j_call: TRBJ2-3
d_call: TRBD1

cdr3_aa: CSALGLAFGTQYF
cdr3_nt: TGCAGTGCTTTGGGACTAGCGTTCGGGACCCAGTACTTC
clone_size: .
v_call: TRBV20-1
j_call: TRBJ2-5
d_call: TRBD2

cdr3_aa: CATSDYGQRAYEQYF
cdr3_nt: TGTGCCACCAGTGATTACGGACAACGAGCCTACGAGCAGTACTTC
clone_size: few
v_call: TRBV24-1
j_call: TRBJ2-7
d_call: .

cdr3_aa: CASSLGSGGAVGANVLTF
cdr3_nt: TGTGCCAGCAGCTTAGGAAGCGGGGGGGCCGTGGGGGCCAACGTCCTGACTTTC
clone_size: few
v_call: TRBV7-2
j_call: TRBJ2-6
d_call: TRBD2

cdr3_aa: CSARAPERVDEQFF
cdr3_nt: TGCAGTGCTAGAGCCCCCGAACGGGTTGATGAGCAGTTCTTC
clone_size: few
v_call: TRBV20-1
j_call: TRBJ2-1
d_call: .

cdr3_aa: CASSQGQGAFNEKLFF
cdr3_nt: TGCGCCAGCAGCCAGGGACAGGGGGCTTTTAATGAAAAACTGTTTTTT
clone_size: few
v_call: TRBV5-1
j_call: TRBJ1-4
d_call: TRBD1

cdr3_aa: CASSVVGAPPETQYF
cdr3_nt: TGTGCCAGCAGCGTAGTCGGAGCCCCCCCAGAGACCCAGTACTTC
clone_size: many
v_call: TRBV9
j_call: TRBJ2-5
d_call: .

cdr3_aa: CASRLIQAGNTIYF
cdr3_nt: TGTGCCAGCAGGTTAATCCAGGCGGGAAACACCATATATTTT
clone_size: .
v_call: TRBV12-3/TRBV12-4
j_call: TRBJ1-3
d_call: .

cdr3_aa: CASSLYGTGDRNQPKHF
cdr3_nt: TGTGCCAGCAGTCTCTACGGGACAGGGGACCGCAATCAGCCCAAGCATTTT
clone_size: .
v_call: TRBV12-3/TRBV12-4
j_call: TRBJ1-5
d_call: TRBD1

cdr3_aa: CASSQDLPGAGETQYF
cdr3_nt: TGCGCCAGCAGCCAAGATCTCCCGGGGGCAGGAGAGACCCAGTACTTC
clone_size: many
v_call: TRBV4-3
j_call: TRBJ2-5
d_call: .

cdr3_aa: CASSDPGYTDTQYF
cdr3_nt: TGTGCCAGCAGTGATCCGGGGTACACAGATACGCAGTATTTT
clone_size: few
v_call: TRBV2
j_call: TRBJ2-3
d_call: .

cdr3_aa: CASSLMAAWGEQFF
cdr3_nt: TGCGCCAGCAGCTTGATGGCCGCGTGGGGTGAGCAGTTCTTC
clone_size: .
v_call: TRBV5-1
j_call: TRBJ2-1
d_call: .

cdr3_aa: CSAWGQGDGYTF
cdr3_nt: TGCAGTGCATGGGGACAGGGAGATGGCTACACCTTC
clone_size: .
v_call: TRBV20-1
j_call: TRBJ1-2
d_call: TRBD1

cdr3_aa: CASSSLPQATNEKLFF
cdr3_nt: TGCGCCAGCAGCTCCCTCCCCCAGGCAACTAATGAAAAACTGTTTTTT
clone_size: .
v_call: TRBV5-1
j_call: TRBJ1-4
d_call: .

cdr3_aa: CATSRNPGTGGFPRYGYTF
cdr3_nt: TGTGCCACCAGCAGAAATCCAGGGACAGGGGGCTTCCCTCGGTATGGCTACACCTTC
clone_size: many
v_call: TRBV15
j_call: TRBJ1-2
d_call: TRBD1

cdr3_aa: CSAARTGVIGTEAFF
cdr3_nt: TGCAGCGCCGCAAGGACAGGGGTTATTGGCACTGAAGCTTTCTTT
clone_size: few
v_call: TRBV29-1
j_call: TRBJ1-1
d_call: TRBD1

cdr3_aa: CASRLPLATEAFF
cdr3_nt: TGTGCCAGCAGGCTCCCCCTAGCCACTGAAGCTTTCTTT
clone_size: few
v_call: TRBV28
j_call: TRBJ1-1
d_call: .

cdr3_aa: CASSLDGFQQYF
cdr3_nt: TGTGCCAGCAGCTTAGACGGGTTCCAGCAGTACTTC
clone_size: .
v_call: TRBV11-3
j_call: TRBJ2-7
d_call: .

cdr3_aa: CASSQWDNQPQHF
cdr3_nt: TGTGCCAGCAGCCAATGGGACAATCAGCCCCAGCATTTT
clone_size: few
v_call: TRBV14
j_call: TRBJ1-5
d_call: .